These 17 T cell receptor beta chains originate from one sample sequenced in a study of blood T cell repertoires in COVID-19. Data came from immunoSEQ multiplex PCR; TCRdb stores just in-frame clones and leaves some out. The table lists under 200,000 clones, around 82% of them singletons, with about 5% in the top ten. Sequencing input: PBMCs or T cells enriched from blood (not recorded which). The receptors were gathered from a woman aged 60-75 years with acute COVID-19.

V is TRBV3-1 (or the pseudogene TRBV3-2) and J is TRBJ2-2; TRBD2 matches 8 bases. Germline lookup yields CDR1 LGHDT and CDR2 YNNKEL (reference sequence). This CDR3 contains 15 residues. Unmatched junction bases numbered 3, after V lost 1 base and J lost 5 bases. For the CDR3, the DNA is TGTGCCAGCAGCCAAGGACGCGGGGGGACCGGGGAGCTGTTTTTT. Translation gives CASSQGRGGTGELFF.

The rearrangement joins TRBV5-4 to TRBJ2-1; 8 positions agree with TRBD2. V was pared by 3 bases and J by 6 bases, with 11 bases of the junction left unmatched. The CDR3 spans 16 residues. From germline, CDR1 is SGHNT and CDR2 YYREEE (reference sequence). The CDR3 DNA reads as TGTGCCAGCAGCTCCCCTGGGGTAGCGGGGATCAATGAGCAGTTCTTC. Its translation is CASSSPGVAGINEQFF.

V usage is TRBV10-3 and J usage is TRBJ1-1; D is unresolved. Germline values: CDR1 ENHRY, CDR2 SYGVKD. This CDR3 contains 12 residues. Trimming took 10 bases from V and 5 from J, leaving 14 bases between them. CDR3 amino acids: CATSPERTEAFF. The CDR3 region has the DNA TGTGCCACCTCGCCCGAGAGGACTGAAGCTTTCTTT.

The chain employs TRBV10-2 and TRBJ2-3; 9 bases fit TRBD2. The CDR3 length is 17 residues. The J segment lost 3 bases and the V segment lost 4 bases, leaving 11 bases of the junction unmatched. The V gene's germline CDR1 is WSHSY and CDR2 SAAADI. DNA of the CDR3: TGCGCCAGCAGTGTCTCCGGGGCTAGCGGGGAGACAGATACGCAGTATTTT. Translated: CASSVSGASGETDTQYF.

This clone was seen more than once but under ten times. The V and J genes are TRBV7-2 and TRBJ1-2; D unclear. The CDR3 is 11 amino acids. Trimming stripped 2 bases from V and 8 bases from J, with 6 bases between. Germline V gives CDR1 SGHTA, CDR2 FQGNSA. CDR3 sequence: CASSLTRGYTF. The CDR3 coding sequence is TGTGCCAGCAGCTTAACTAGAGGCTACACCTTC.

The gene calls are TRBV18 and TRBJ2-4; TRBD2 matches 14 bases. This CDR3 contains 17 residues. Trimming at V came to 6 bases and at J to 1 base, leaving 5 bases not matched to a gene. Germline CDR1 reads KGHSH; CDR2 reads LQKENI. The CDR3 region is CASSPGLAGVAKNIQYF. The DNA of the CDR3 is TGTGCCAGCTCTCCGGGACTAGCGGGAGTTGCCAAAAACATTCAGTACTTC.

This chain's CDR3 is CASSYSWRSSNQPQHF. CDR3 coding DNA: TGTGCCAGCAGTTACTCGTGGCGGAGTAGCAATCAGCCCCAGCATTTT. J is TRBJ1-5 and V is TRBV6-5; D unclear. The germline V gene has CDR1 MNHEY and CDR2 SVGAGI. The length of the CDR3 is 16 residues. Trimming removed 0 bases from V and 0 bases from J, with 9 bases in between.

The CDR3 loop reads CASSTGGLTEAFF. The CDR3 nucleotides are TGTGCCAGCAGCACTGGAGGGCTCACTGAAGCTTTCTTT. V gene TRBV7-6 combines with J gene TRBJ1-1; no reliable D call. V lost 5 bases and J lost 4, with 11 bases in between. Per the germline V gene, CDR1 is SGHVS and CDR2 is FNYEAQ. This CDR3 contains 13 residues.

The chain joins TRBV5-5 to TRBJ1-5, with D possibly TRBD1 on 5 matching bases. V lost 3 bases to trimming and J lost 10 bases, with 23 bases between them. CDR1 and CDR2 (germline): SGHKS, YYEKEE (reference sequence). This CDR3 has 16 amino acids. The CDR3 protein is CASSSGKIQGLDPQHF. DNA of the CDR3: TGTGCCAGCAGCTCCGGGAAAATTCAGGGACTTGATCCCCAGCATTTT.

J is TRBJ2-7 and V is TRBV7-9, with a tentative D call TRBD2 (5 bases). Germline-derived CDR1 and CDR2 are SEHNR and FQNEAQ (reference sequence). The CDR3 has 14 residues. Trimming took 5 bases from V and 0 from J, leaving 11 bases between them. The CDR3 DNA is TGTGCCAGCAGCCGTTGGGGAGACTCCTACGAGCAGTACTTC. Amino acids: CASSRWGDSYEQYF. Based on the CDR3 plus reference TRBV7-9 and TRBJ2-7, the full variable domain is DTGVSQNPRHKITKRGQNVTFRCDPISEHNRLYWYRQTLGQGPEFLTYFQNEAQLEKSRLLSDRFSAERPKGSFSTLEIQRTEQGDSAMYLCASSRWGDSYEQYFGPGTRLTVT.

This clone showed up just once. The chain combines TRBV5-4 with TRBJ1-3, with 9 bases that match TRBD1. From germline, CDR1 is SGHNT and CDR2 YYREEE (reference sequence). CDR3 length: 15 amino acids. V shed 3 bases and J 0 bases; nucleotides not matched to a gene: 1. CDR3 nucleotide sequence: TGTGCCAGCAGCTGGGGACAGGGCTCTGGAAACACCATATATTTT. It codes for CASSWGQGSGNTIYF. The entire variable domain, with the rest obtained from reference TRBV5-4 and TRBJ1-3, is as follows: ETGVTQSPTHLIKTRGQQVTLRCSSQSGHNTVSWYQQALGQGPQFIFQYYREEENGRGNFPPRFSGLQFPNYSSELNVNALELDDSALYLCASSWGQGSGNTIYFGEGSWLTVV.

The rearrangement joins TRBV27 to TRBJ1-1; TRBD1 might be the D (5 bases). Trimming left V 1 base short and J 6 bases short, with 9 bases between. Germline CDR1 reads MNHEY; CDR2 reads SMNVEV (reference sequence). The CDR3 covers 13 residues. This CDR3 is CASSLYGQPEAFF. DNA of the CDR3: TGTGCCAGCAGTTTATATGGACAACCTGAAGCTTTCTTT.

This clone was recorded only once. The chain is built from TRBV6-2 or TRBV6-3 and TRBJ1-2; D remains ambiguous. CDR3 length equals 12 residues. CDR1 and CDR2 from the germline V gene are MNHEY and SVGEGT. V shed 5 bases and J shed 7 bases, with 11 bases lying between them. CDR3 nucleotide sequence: TGTGCCAGCAGTCGACAAGACCGTGGCTACACCTTC. It translates to CASSRQDRGYTF.

V is TRBV16 and J is TRBJ1-2; TRBD1 agrees at 7 bases. The V and J ends lost 0 bases and 6 bases, in that order; junction bases with no gene match: 4. The CDR3 has 14 amino acids. The germline V gene encodes CDR1 KGHSY and CDR2 FQNENV. The CDR3 loop reads CASSQSRQGDGYTF. The CDR3 DNA is TGTGCCAGCAGCCAATCGCGCCAGGGGGATGGCTACACCTTC.

V and J are TRBV7-9 and TRBJ2-3; 8 nucleotides align to TRBD2. This CDR3 is built from 14 residues. Germline loops: CDR1 SEHNR, CDR2 FQNEAQ (reference sequence). V lost 3 bases to trimming and J lost 3 bases; unmatched junction nucleotides: 2. This CDR3 reads CASSLAGGTDTQYF. As DNA, the CDR3 is TGTGCCAGCAGCTTGGCGGGAGGTACAGATACGCAGTATTTT.

The rearrangement joins TRBV9 to TRBJ1-3; maybe TRBD1 (5 bases). The CDR3 sequence is 15 residues long. The V end lost 3 bases, the J end lost 2 bases, and 12 bases lay between the germline ends. Germline-derived CDR1 and CDR2 are SGDLS and YYNGEE. The CDR3 coding sequence is TGTGCCAGCAGCGCACAGGTAGATACTGGAAACACCATATATTTT. Protein sequence: CASSAQVDTGNTIYF.

This clone has a single count. At the DNA level, this CDR3 is encoded by other sequences in the same sample as well. The V and J genes are TRBV11-2 and TRBJ1-1; a weak D match, TRBD1 (6 bases). The V end was cut by 3 bases, the J end by 1 base, with 6 bases between. The CDR3 has 13 residues. Germline V gives CDR1 SGHAT, CDR2 FQNNGV. The CDR3 spells CASSLGQNTEAFF. In nucleotides, the CDR3 is TGTGCCAGCAGCTTGGGACAGAACACTGAAGCTTTCTTT.